This TCR beta chain was obtained from a study of glioma-infiltrating T cells after dendritic cell vaccination. TCRdb's copy holds only in-frame clones and misses some; the assay was immunoSEQ multiplex PCR. The sample has just under 85,000 clones, 70% to 90% seen once. V was pared by 1 base and J by 7 bases, with 0 bases of the junction left unmatched. Germline CDR1 reads MNHNS; CDR2 reads SASEGT. The CDR3 has 13 amino acids. The chain links TRBV6-1 to TRBJ2-7; 11 bases match TRBD1. This receptor was obtained from a human donor with glioblastoma. The sequences come from blood, collected before dendritic cell vaccination. CDR3 region: CASSEGDRGEQYF. The DNA of the CDR3 is TGTGCCAGCAGTGAAGGGGACAGGGGGGAGCAGTACTTC.